The 10 T cell receptor beta chains below were found in one sample sequenced in a study of regulatory T cells in long-lasting Graves disease. Building the TCR beta libraries relied on iRepertoire HTBI primers, and CDR3 regions underwent Arm-PCR. TCRdb fed the multiplex PCR reads into MiXCR, producing one record per CDR3 protein. The sample contains about 470,000 distinct CDR3 sequences, about 20% of which appear only once. Time point meaning: persistent/refractory GD, antithyroid drugs over 5 years with positive TRAb. The TCR library used RNA extracted from PBMCs. The sample consisted of peripheral blood mononuclear cells (PBMCs), taken when the disease was refractory, from a patient treated with antithyroid drugs. The receptors derive from a female donor with Graves disease.

This clonotype has only a few counts. The chain has TRBV24-1 and TRBJ2-2; 7 nucleotides line up with TRBD1. Germline CDR1 and CDR2: KGHDR and SFDVKD. J was trimmed by 7 bases and V by 4 bases; bases with no gene match: 11. The CDR3 runs to 16 residues. The CDR3 nucleotides read TGTGCCACCAGTGACCCCGACAGGGCGACTGGCGGGGAGCTGTTTTTT. It specifies CATSDPDRATGGELFF.

The V gene is TRBV7-8, the J gene TRBJ2-1; D is perhaps TRBD1 or TRBD2 (6 bases each). This CDR3 has 16 amino acids. V was pared by 5 bases and J by 2 bases, with 16 bases between. Germline CDR1 is SGHVS and CDR2 is FQNEAQ. The CDR3 spells CASSPNRGTPYNEQFF. CDR3 nucleotides: TGTGCCAGCAGCCCAAATCGCGGGACACCCTACAATGAGCAGTTCTTC.

This clonotype was seen more than once but under ten times. The chain links TRBV29-1 to TRBJ1-1; no clear D gene. CDR1 and CDR2 (germline): SQVTM, ANQGSEA. The CDR3 length is 13 residues. The V end was cut by 4 bases, the J end by 3 bases, with 12 bases between. The CDR3 DNA follows: TGCAGCGTTGGGGCCGGGCTTCACACTGAAGCTTTCTTT. This translates into CSVGAGLHTEAFF.

This clonotype has a count of ten or more. This sequence joins TRBV28 and TRBJ2-7, with 7 bases fitting TRBD2. The junction had 4 bases not matched to a gene; V was cut back by 1 base and J by 7 bases. There are 13 residues in the CDR3. CDR1 is MDHEN and CDR2 is SYDVKM in the germline V gene. CDR3 coding DNA: TGTGCCAGCAGTTTATCGACTAGCCGTGAGCAGTACTTC. It encodes CASSLSTSREQYF.

This clonotype was seen many times. V usage is TRBV28 and J usage is TRBJ1-6; perhaps TRBD1 as D (6 bases). The CDR3 contains 15 residues. Trimming took off 7 bases at V and 3 bases at J, with 13 bases between the two ends. Germline loops: CDR1 MDHEN, CDR2 SYDVKM. CDR3 DNA: TGTGCCAGCAAGCCCGGAGGGGGCTATAATTCACCCCTCCACTTT. It is translated as CASKPGGGYNSPLHF.

The rearrangement uses TRBV5-1 and TRBJ2-7, with 10 bases that match TRBD1. The CDR3 length is 14 residues. Per germline, CDR1 SGHRS and CDR2 YFSETQ. The ends lost 3 bases at V and 7 bases at J; junction bases unmatched: 7. In nucleotides, the CDR3 is TGCGCCAGCAGCTCGACAGGGACAGGGGTTGAGCAGTACTTC. Its protein is CASSSTGTGVEQYF.

The table lists this clonotype with a few counts. This chain links TRBV29-1 with TRBJ2-4, with D perhaps being TRBD1 or TRBD2 (5 bases each). Germline V gene lookup returns CDR1 SQVTM and CDR2 ANQGSEA. CDR3 length: 15 amino acids. Trimming pared 1 base from V and 2 bases from J, leaving 12 bases between. The CDR3 bases are TGCAGCGTTGAAGGGGGCGGGCGGTCCAAAAACATTCAGTACTTC. Protein: CSVEGGGRSKNIQYF.

Of note for this clonotype: A single base separates this from a much larger clone, so it may be a read error. The chain carries TRBV5-1 and TRBJ2-7, with TRBD2 identical over 12 bases. The germline CDR1 and CDR2 sequences are SGHRS and YFSETQ. V shed 4 bases and J 7 bases; nucleotides not matched to a gene: 18. CDR3 length: 18 amino acids. The CDR3 bases are TGCGCCAGCAGCCCTGGACTAGCGGGGATGATGAACGCTGGAGAGCAGTACTTC. Residues: CASSPGLAGMMNAGEQYF.

This clonotype was observed many times. The V call is TRBV12-3 or TRBV12-4, the J call TRBJ2-2, with D tentatively TRBD2 (6 bases). The CDR3 has 16 residues. The V end lost 0 bases, the J end lost 5 bases, and 13 bases lay between the germline ends. The CDR3 nucleotides read TGTGCCAGCAGTTTAGCTAGCGGACTATATACCGGGGAGCTGTTTTTT. Protein product: CASSLASGLYTGELFF.

Ten or more counts support this clonotype. V gene TRBV27 combines with J gene TRBJ2-7; D call uncertain. The CDR3 loop spans 13 amino acids. The germline V gene encodes CDR1 MNHEY and CDR2 SMNVEV (reference sequence). V shed 5 bases and J shed 4 bases, with 12 bases lying between them. This CDR3 reads CASSLTWGYEQYF. CDR3 DNA: TGTGCCAGCAGTCTTACGTGGGGATACGAGCAGTACTTC.